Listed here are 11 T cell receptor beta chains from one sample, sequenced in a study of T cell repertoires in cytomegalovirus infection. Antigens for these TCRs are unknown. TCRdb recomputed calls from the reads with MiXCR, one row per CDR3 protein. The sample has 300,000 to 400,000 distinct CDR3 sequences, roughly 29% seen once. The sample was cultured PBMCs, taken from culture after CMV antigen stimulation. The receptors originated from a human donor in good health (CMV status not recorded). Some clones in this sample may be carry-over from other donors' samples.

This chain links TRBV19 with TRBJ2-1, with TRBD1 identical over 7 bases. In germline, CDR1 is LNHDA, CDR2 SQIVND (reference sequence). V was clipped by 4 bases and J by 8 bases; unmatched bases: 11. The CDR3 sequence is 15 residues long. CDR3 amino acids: CASSTNRGAVHEQFF. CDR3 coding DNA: TGTGCCAGTAGTACAAACAGGGGAGCCGTCCATGAGCAGTTCTTC. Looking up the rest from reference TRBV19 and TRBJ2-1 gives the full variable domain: DGGITQSPKYLFRKEGQNVTLSCEQNLNHDAMYWYRQDPGQGLRLIYYSQIVNDFQKGDIAEGYSVSREKKESFPLTVTSAQKNPTAFYLCASSTNRGAVHEQFFGPGTRLTVL.

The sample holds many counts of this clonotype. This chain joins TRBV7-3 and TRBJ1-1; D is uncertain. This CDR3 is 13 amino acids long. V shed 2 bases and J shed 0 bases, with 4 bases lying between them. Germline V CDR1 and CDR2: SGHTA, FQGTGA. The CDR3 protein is CASSLELNTEAFF. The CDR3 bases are TGTGCCAGCAGCTTAGAGTTGAACACTGAAGCTTTCTTT.

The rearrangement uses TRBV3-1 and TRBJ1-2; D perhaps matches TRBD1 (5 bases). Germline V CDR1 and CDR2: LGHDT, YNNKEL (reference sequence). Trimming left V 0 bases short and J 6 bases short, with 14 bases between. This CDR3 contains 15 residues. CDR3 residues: CASSQDDRSGNGYTF. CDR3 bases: TGTGCCAGCAGCCAAGACGACAGATCGGGAAATGGCTACACCTTC.

This CDR3 reads CASSELRGDNEKLFF. The DNA for the CDR3 is TGTGCCAGCAGTGAACTACGGGGGGATAATGAAAAACTGTTTTTT. The chain combines TRBV2 with TRBJ1-4; D perhaps matches TRBD1 (5 bases). V lost 2 bases, J lost 4 bases, and 11 bases lay in between. Germline V lookup: CDR1 SNHLY, CDR2 FYNNEI. There are 15 residues in the CDR3.

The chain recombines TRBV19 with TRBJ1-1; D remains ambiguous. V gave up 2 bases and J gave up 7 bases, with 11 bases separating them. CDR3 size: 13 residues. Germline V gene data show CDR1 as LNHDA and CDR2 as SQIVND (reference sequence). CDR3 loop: CASSIRPRVEAFF. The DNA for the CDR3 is TGTGCCAGTAGTATACGGCCAAGGGTTGAAGCTTTCTTT.

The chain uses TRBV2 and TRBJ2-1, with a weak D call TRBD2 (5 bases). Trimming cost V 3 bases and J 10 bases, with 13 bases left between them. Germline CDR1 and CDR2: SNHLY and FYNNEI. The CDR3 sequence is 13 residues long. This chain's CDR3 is CASSDPGGGEQFF. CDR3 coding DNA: TGTGCCAGCAGTGACCCCGGCGGAGGAGAGCAGTTCTTC.

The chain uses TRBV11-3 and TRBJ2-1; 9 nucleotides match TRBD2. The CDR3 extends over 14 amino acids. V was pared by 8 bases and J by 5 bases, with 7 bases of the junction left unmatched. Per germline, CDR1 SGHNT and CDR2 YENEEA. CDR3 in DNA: TGTGCCAGCTCCGGGACTAGCACGAACAATGAGCAGTTCTTC. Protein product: CASSGTSTNNEQFF.

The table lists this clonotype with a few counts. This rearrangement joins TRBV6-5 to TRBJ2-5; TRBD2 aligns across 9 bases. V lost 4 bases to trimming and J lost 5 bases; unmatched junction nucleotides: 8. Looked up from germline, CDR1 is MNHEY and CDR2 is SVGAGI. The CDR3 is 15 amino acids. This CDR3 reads CASSFQGLARETQYF. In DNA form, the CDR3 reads TGTGCCAGCAGTTTTCAGGGACTAGCTCGGGAGACCCAGTACTTC.

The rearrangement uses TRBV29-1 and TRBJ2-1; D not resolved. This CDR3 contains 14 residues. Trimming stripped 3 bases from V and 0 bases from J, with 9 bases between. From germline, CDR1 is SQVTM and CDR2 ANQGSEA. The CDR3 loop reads CSVDWRGSYNEQFF. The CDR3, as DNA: TGCAGCGTTGATTGGCGAGGCTCCTACAATGAGCAGTTCTTC.

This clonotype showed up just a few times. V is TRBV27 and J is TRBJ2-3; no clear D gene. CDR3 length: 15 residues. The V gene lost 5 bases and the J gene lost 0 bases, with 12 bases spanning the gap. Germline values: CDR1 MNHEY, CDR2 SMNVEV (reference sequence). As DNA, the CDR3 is TGTGCCAGCAGTCCCGTACCAGCTAGCACAGATACGCAGTATTTT. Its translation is CASSPVPASTDTQYF.

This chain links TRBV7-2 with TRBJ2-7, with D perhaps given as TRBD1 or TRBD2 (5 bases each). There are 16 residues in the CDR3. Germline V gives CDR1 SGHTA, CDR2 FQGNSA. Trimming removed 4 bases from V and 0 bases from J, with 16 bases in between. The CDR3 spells CASSSGKDTASYEQYF. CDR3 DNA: TGTGCCAGCAGCTCGGGGAAGGACACGGCCTCCTACGAGCAGTACTTC.